A single sample is the source of the 6 T cell receptor beta chains below, sequenced in a study of Graves' ophthalmopathy and Graves' hyperthyroidism. TCR beta CDR3 amplification used RNA transcripts. The library came from an HTBI-primed first-round RT-PCR and a second-round multiplex PCR. One entry per CDR3 protein results from TCRdb running MiXCR on the multiplex PCR reads. The sample carries a few hundred thousand distinct CDR3 sequences, just under 40% recorded once. The material sequenced was peripheral blood or thyroid tissue (not recorded which). These receptors originate from an adult man with Graves' hyperthyroidism.

V is TRBV10-3 and J is TRBJ2-5; 9 positions match TRBD2. The CDR3 spans 16 residues. Germline V gene data show CDR1 as ENHRY and CDR2 as SYGVKD. Trimming removed 2 bases from V and 2 bases from J; junction bases left unmatched: 6. The CDR3 sequence: CAISEKAGGAQETQYF. In DNA, the CDR3 is TGTGCCATCAGTGAGAAGGCGGGAGGGGCTCAAGAGACCCAGTACTTC.

This clonotype was recorded at least ten times. DNA for the CDR3: TGCAGTGCCGCTCTCGGGCAGAATATGTACGGGGAGCTGTTTTTT. Its protein product is CSAALGQNMYGELFF. The chain uses TRBV20-1 and TRBJ2-2; the D is unclear. Germline V CDR1 and CDR2: DFQATT, SNEGSKA (reference sequence). The V end was cut by 6 bases, the J end by 7 bases, with 21 bases between. The CDR3 totals 15 residues.

The CDR3 DNA is TGTGCCAGCAGTCCCGGGGCTAGCGTGGGGACCCAGCATTTT. This codes for CASSPGASVGTQHF. The chain uses TRBV12-3 or TRBV12-4 and TRBJ1-5; D perhaps matches TRBD1 (5 bases). The CDR3 sequence is 14 residues long. V lost 5 bases and J 11 bases, leaving 19 bases between the germline ends.

Only a few counts were recorded for this clonotype. The chain combines TRBV12-3 or TRBV12-4 with TRBJ2-5; D call uncertain. V lost 3 bases, J lost 1 base, and 15 bases lay in between. CDR3 length equals 16 residues. This chain's CDR3 is CASSFPFRPSQETQYF. The DNA of the CDR3 is TGTGCCAGCAGTTTTCCCTTTAGACCCAGCCAAGAGACCCAGTACTTC.

In DNA, the CDR3 is TGTGCCAGCGACGGGACAGATACTTATAGCAATCAGCCCCAGCATTTT. The encoded protein is CASDGTDTYSNQPQHF. The V gene is TRBV28, the J gene TRBJ1-5, with 7 bases that match TRBD1. The CDR3 is made up of 16 amino acids. Trimming cost V 8 bases and J 0 bases; bases outside gene matches: 10. Germline V gene lookup returns CDR1 MDHEN and CDR2 SYDVKM.

This clonotype occurred many times. The rearrangement uses TRBV29-1 and TRBJ1-2, with D maybe TRBD1 (5 bases). The germline V gene encodes CDR1 SQVTM and CDR2 ANQGSEA. Trimming took 6 bases from V and 2 from J, leaving 13 bases between them. The CDR3 runs 13 residues. DNA for the CDR3: TGCAGCGTGCTGGACACCATAAACTATGGCTACACCTTC. Translating gives CSVLDTINYGYTF.